This T cell receptor beta chain was profiled in a study of blood T cells in healthy people across ages (dated by TCRdb to about 2015). Study-wide context: Template switching captured roughly one uniquely barcoded TCR beta cDNA molecule per two T cells in model experiments. To track age-related changes in TCR beta repertoire diversity, the study relied on deep sequencing normalized with unique cDNA molecular identifiers. The donors were divided into four age groups: young (average approximately 17 years), middle-aged (about 40), aged (approximately 62) and long-lived (approximately 74). To avoid experimental bias, donors of different ages were spread randomly across the sequencing lanes. The study analyzed two additional independent replicas of 1 million unique cDNA reads from the same blood draw for two donors, one aged 18 to 30 and one aged 80 or older.

What the work shows at the level of the full study, not this receptor alone: The percentage of naive T cells measured by flow cytometry correlated strongly with observed TCR beta diversity. Compared with the aged group, more naive CD4+ T cells, fewer expanded clones and increased TCR diversity were shown by the long-lived group, suggesting age selection. Observed TCR beta diversity per million T cells fell roughly linearly with age, and a significant reduction was already apparent by age approximately 41. Conclusive comparison of naive and antigen-experienced compartments was prevented by the profiling of bulk unsorted PBMCs. The CMV infection status of donors was not known, potentially confounding age-related changes in expanded clonotypes. Total diversity estimates from one million sequenced T cells were considered lower bounds and underestimates.

The library was obtained by 5' RACE. The data were produced on an Illumina HiSeq 2500. A second PCR of roughly 6 to 12 cycles was performed with a sample-barcoded 5' primer and a J-beta primer mix. A unique molecular identifier was introduced onto each TCR beta cDNA molecule by a template-switch 5' adaptor carrying 12 random nucleotides. At least 3 million CDR3-containing paired-end reads were obtained from each sample. First-strand cDNA synthesis was performed from all RNA using the Mint cDNA synthesis kit, with priming by a TRBC-specific oligonucleotide. Following uracil-DNA glycosylase treatment, a first 18-cycle PCR with universal primers M1SS and BC2_uni_R was performed on all cDNA. The paper's processing steps were these. Each sample was normalized by randomly selecting 1 million high-quality reads, each carrying a distinct molecular identifier. Instead of being binned into consensus sequences, reads that shared molecular identifiers were thrown out. MiTCR, run with a Q25 quality threshold and the strictest error-elimination algorithm, handled CDR3 identification, clonotype clustering and error correction. Lower-bound total TCR beta diversity was estimated with a nonparametric unseen species model using Euler transformation. TCRdb trimmed the raw reads at Q25, called clones with MiXCR and kept productive beta chains. Rows are combined by CDR3 protein, so each entry shows the most common genes and DNA. TCRdb's processing, not the authors' own work, is the source of the V and J calls. The sample includes 1 million to 1.2 million distinct CDR3 sequences, with roughly two fifths observed a single time. In total, the top ten clones hold around 12% of the sample.

The approximately 39 donors, aged about 6 to 100 years, were systemically healthy Caucasian individuals from Russia. Ten milliliters of peripheral blood were drawn from each donor into EDTA-treated Vacutainer tubes. Ficoll-Paque density-gradient centrifugation was used to isolate PBMCs, with at least 6.5 million obtained per sample. Total RNA, at least 6 micrograms per sample, was extracted from PBMCs with Trizol reagent. For every donor, flow cytometry on a PBMC aliquot measured the percentage of naive CD45RAhigh/CD27high T cells. This clonotype was recorded only once. Which antigen it targets is not known. A clone one base away is much larger, so this may be a read error. Here the CDR3 omits its conserved ending phenylalanine or tryptophan, so a read error is the likely source. From its first to its last residue, the CDR3 has 15 amino acids. Only the CDR3 region is kept as DNA, spanning 45 bases read in frame from base 1. CDR1 and CDR2 (SEHNR, FQNEAQ) derive from the germline V gene (reference sequence). V loses 3 bases, J loses 8 bases, and the germline ends lie 16 bases apart.

The rearranged chain carries TRBV7-9 and TRBJ1-4; tentative D gene TRBD1, with 5 bases matching. This TCR derives from a man younger than 30 in good health. Sequencing input: blood. In nucleotide form, the sequence is TGTGCCAGCAGCTTTGAGGGCAGGGTGTACGAAAAACTGTTTCTT. It is translated as CASSFEGRVYEKLFL.